A single TCR beta chain is shown here with its context. The data derive from a study of blood T cell repertoires in COVID-19. Background on the study: Sources were T cells, B-cell-depleted T cells, or PBMCs; the material itself was cDNA or gDNA.

Across under 25 US areas, participants ranged in age from roughly 18 to 95 years. Clinical histories supplied by participants themselves formed the basis of cohort assignment. Two negative PCRs, clearance, or symptom resolution had been documented for recovered Cohort 3 donors. The protocol was immunoSEQ multiplex PCR, while the TCRdb copy is restricted to in-frame clones and leaves out a portion. The data show roughly 250,000 clones, with approximately 90% seen just once and 1.5% to 2% held by the top ten. Germline CDR1 and CDR2: ENHRY and SYGVKD. This CDR3 is 15 amino acids long. V shed 3 bases, J shed 2 bases, and the junction held 5 bases outside the gene matches.

V usage is TRBV10-3 and J usage is TRBJ2-3; 7 bases fit TRBD2. The specimen was PBMCs or T cells enriched from blood (not recorded which). The receptor's source is a woman under 30 who had recovered from COVID-19. The CDR3 loop is CAISEASGLTDTQYF. In DNA form, the CDR3 reads TGTGCCATCAGTGAAGCTAGCGGCCTCACAGATACGCAGTATTTT.